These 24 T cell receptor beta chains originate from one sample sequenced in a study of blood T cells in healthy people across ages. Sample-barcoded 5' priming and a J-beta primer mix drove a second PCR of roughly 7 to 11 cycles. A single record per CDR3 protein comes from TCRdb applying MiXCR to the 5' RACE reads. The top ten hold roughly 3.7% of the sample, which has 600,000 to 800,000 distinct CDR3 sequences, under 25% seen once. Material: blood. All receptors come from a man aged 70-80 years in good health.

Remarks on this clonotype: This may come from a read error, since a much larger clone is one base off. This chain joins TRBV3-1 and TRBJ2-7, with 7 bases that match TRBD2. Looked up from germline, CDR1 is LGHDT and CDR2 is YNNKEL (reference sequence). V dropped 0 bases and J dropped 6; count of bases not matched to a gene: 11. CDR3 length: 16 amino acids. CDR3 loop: CASSQDCGGRASEQYF. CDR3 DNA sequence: TGTGCCAGCAGCCAAGATTGTGGAGGGAGGGCCAGCGAGCAGTACTTC.

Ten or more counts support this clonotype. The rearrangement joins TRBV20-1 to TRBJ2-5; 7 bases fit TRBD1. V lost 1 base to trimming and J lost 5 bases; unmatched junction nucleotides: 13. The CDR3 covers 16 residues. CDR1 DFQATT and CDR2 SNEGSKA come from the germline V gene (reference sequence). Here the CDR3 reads CSARGSTGSLRETQYF. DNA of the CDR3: TGCAGTGCTAGAGGATCGACAGGGTCCCTCCGGGAGACCCAGTACTTC.

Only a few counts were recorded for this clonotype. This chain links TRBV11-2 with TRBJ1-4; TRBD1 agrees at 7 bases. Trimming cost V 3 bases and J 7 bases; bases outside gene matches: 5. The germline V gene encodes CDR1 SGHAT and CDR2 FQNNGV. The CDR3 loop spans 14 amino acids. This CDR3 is CASSFTGVGEKLFF. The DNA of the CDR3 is TGTGCCAGCAGCTTCACAGGGGTTGGTGAAAAACTGTTTTTT.

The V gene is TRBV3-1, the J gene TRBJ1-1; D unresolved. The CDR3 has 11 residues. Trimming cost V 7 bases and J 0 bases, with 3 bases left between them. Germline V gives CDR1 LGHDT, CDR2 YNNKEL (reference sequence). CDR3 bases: TGTGCCAGCAAGATGAACACTGAAGCTTTCTTT. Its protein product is CASKMNTEAFF.

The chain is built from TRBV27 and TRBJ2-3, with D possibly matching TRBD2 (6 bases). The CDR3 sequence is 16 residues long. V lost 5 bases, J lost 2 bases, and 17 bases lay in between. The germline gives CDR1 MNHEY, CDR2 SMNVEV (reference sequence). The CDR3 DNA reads TGTGCCAGCAGTCCCCGAGCCGGACTATTCACAGATACGCAGTATTTT. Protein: CASSPRAGLFTDTQYF.

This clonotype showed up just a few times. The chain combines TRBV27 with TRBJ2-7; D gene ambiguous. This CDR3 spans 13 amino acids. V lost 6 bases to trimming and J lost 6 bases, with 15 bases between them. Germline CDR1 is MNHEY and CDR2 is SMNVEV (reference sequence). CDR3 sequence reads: CASSFLGSREQYF. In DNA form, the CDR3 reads TGTGCCAGCAGCTTTCTTGGTTCGCGCGAGCAGTACTTC.

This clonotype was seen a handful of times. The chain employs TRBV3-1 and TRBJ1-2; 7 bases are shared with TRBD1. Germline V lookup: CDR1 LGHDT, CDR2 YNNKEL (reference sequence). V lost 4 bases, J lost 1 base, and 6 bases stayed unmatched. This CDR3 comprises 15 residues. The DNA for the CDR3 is TGTGCCAGCAGCCCCGACAGGGTTGATAACTATGGCTACACCTTC. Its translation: CASSPDRVDNYGYTF.

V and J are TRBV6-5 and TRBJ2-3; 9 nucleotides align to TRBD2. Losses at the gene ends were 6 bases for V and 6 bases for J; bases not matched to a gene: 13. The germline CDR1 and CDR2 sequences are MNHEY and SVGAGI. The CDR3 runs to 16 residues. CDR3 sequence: CASSLISGGYTDTQYF. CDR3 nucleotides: TGTGCCAGCAGCTTAATTAGCGGGGGATACACGGATACGCAGTATTTT.

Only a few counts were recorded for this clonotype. CDR3 sequence (DNA): TGTGCCAGCAGGGAGGACAACGTCAATGAGCAGTTCTTC. Translation: CASREDNVNEQFF. The chain joins TRBV6-6 to TRBJ2-1, with D possibly called TRBD1 or TRBD2 (5 bases each). The V end was cut by 6 bases, the J end by 6 bases, with 12 bases between. This CDR3 region has 13 residues. Germline lookup yields CDR1 MNHNY and CDR2 SVGAGI (reference sequence).

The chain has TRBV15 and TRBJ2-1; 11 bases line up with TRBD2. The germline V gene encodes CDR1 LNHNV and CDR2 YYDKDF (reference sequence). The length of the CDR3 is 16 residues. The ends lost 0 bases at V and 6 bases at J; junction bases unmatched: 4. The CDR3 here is CATSRDLAGGPNEQFF. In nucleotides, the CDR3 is TGTGCCACCAGCAGAGATCTAGCGGGAGGCCCCAATGAGCAGTTCTTC. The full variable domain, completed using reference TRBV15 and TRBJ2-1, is DAMVIQNPRYQVTQFGKPVTLSCSQTLNHNVMYWYQQKSSQAPKLLFHYYDKDFNNEADTPDNFQSRRPNTSFCFLDIRSPGLGDTAMYLCATSRDLAGGPNEQFFGPGTRLTVL.

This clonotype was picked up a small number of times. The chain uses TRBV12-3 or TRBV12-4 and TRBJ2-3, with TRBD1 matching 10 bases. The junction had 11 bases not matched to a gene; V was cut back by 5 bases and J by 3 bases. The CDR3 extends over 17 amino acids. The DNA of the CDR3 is TGTGCCAGCAGTCTCTACTCCGGGACAGGGGTTACAGATACGCAGTATTTT. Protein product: CASSLYSGTGVTDTQYF.

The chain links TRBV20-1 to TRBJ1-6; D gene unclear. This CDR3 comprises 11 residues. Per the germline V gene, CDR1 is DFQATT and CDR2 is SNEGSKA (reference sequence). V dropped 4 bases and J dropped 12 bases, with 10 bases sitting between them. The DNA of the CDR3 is TGCAGTGCTAATCCCATGGGACCCCTCCACTTT. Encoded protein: CSANPMGPLHF.

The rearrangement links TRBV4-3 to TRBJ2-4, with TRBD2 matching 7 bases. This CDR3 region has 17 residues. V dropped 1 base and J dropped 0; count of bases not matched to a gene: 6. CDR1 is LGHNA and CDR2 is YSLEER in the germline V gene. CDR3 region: CASSQAASGLAKNIQYF. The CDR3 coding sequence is TGCGCCAGCAGCCAAGCGGCTAGCGGCTTAGCCAAAAACATTCAGTACTTC.

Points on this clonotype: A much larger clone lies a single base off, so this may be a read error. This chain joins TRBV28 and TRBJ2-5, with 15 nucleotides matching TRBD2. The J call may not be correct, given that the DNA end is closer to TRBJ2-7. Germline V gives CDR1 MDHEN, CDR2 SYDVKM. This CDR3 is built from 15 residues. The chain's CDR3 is CASSSPGLAGGEQYF. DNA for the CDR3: TGTGCCAGCAGTTCCCCGGGACTAGCGGGAGGCGAGCAGTACTTC.

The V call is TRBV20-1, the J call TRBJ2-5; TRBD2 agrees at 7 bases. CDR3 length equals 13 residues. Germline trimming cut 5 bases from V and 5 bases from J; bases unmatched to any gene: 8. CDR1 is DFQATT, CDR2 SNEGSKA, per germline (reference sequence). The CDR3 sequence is CSAPQGRVETQYF. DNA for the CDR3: TGCAGTGCTCCGCAAGGGAGGGTTGAGACCCAGTACTTC.

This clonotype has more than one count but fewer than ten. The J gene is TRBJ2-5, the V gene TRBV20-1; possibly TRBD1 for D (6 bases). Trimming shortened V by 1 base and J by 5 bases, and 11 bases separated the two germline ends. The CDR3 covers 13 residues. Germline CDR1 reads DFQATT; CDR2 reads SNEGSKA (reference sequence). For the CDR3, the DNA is TGCAGTGCTAGAGTACAGGGTTTTGAGACCCAGTACTTC. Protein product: CSARVQGFETQYF.

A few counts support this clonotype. The CDR3 DNA reads as TGTGCCAGTCTAGGCCCAGGGGGAGGGGACGAGCAGTACTTC. This translates into CASLGPGGGDEQYF. The V call is TRBV28, the J call TRBJ2-7, with D possibly being TRBD1 or TRBD2 (7 bases each). Looked up from germline, CDR1 is MDHEN and CDR2 is SYDVKM. Deletions cut 9 bases from V and 5 bases from J, with 20 bases between. The CDR3 has 14 amino acids.

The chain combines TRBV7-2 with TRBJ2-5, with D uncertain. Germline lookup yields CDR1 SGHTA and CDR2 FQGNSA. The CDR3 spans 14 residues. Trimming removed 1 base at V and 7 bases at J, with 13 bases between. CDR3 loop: CASSLDHSEVTQYF. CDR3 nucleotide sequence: TGTGCCAGCAGCTTAGACCACAGCGAGGTGACCCAGTACTTC.

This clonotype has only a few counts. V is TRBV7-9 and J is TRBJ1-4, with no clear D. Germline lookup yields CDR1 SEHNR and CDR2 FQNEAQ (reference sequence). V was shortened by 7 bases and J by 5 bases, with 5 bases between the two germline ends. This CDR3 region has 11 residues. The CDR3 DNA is TGTGCCAGCACCGTGAATGAAAAACTGTTTTTT. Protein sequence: CASTVNEKLFF.

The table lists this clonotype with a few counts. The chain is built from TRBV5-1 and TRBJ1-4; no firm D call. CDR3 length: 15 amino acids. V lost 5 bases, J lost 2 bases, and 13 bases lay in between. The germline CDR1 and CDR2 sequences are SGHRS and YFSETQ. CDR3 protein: CASRPSLSTNEKLFF. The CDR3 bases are TGCGCCAGCAGACCCTCCCTTAGCACTAATGAAAAACTGTTTTTT. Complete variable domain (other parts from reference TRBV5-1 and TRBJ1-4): KAGVTQTPRYLIKTRGQQVTLSCSPISGHRSVSWYQQTPGQGLQFLFEYFSETQRNKGNFPGRFSGRQFSNSRSEMNVSTLELGDSALYLCASRPSLSTNEKLFFGSGTQLSVL.

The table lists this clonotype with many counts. The CDR3 spells CASSYSGVTGELFF. DNA of the CDR3: TGTGCCAGCAGTTACTCGGGGGTCACCGGGGAGCTGTTTTTT. The chain carries TRBV6-5 and TRBJ2-2; the D call may be TRBD1 or TRBD2 (5 bases each). The CDR3 is 14 amino acids. V lost 0 bases and J lost 4, with 6 bases in between. CDR1 and CDR2 (germline): MNHEY, SVGAGI.

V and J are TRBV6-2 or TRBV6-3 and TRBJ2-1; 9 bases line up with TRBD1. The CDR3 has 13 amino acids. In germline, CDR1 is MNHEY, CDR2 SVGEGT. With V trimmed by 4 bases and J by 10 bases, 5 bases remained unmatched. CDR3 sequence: CASSSTGTGEQFF. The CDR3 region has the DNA TGTGCCAGCAGTTCCACCGGGACAGGGGAGCAGTTCTTC.

The CDR3 DNA is TGTGCCAGCAGCGAGAGGAGACAGGGGACAGATACGCAGTATTTT. Protein: CASSERRQGTDTQYF. This chain uses TRBV9 with TRBJ2-3; 8 bases are shared with TRBD1. V was clipped by 3 bases and J by 3 bases; unmatched bases: 6. The CDR3 runs 15 residues. The germline V gene encodes CDR1 SGDLS and CDR2 YYNGEE.

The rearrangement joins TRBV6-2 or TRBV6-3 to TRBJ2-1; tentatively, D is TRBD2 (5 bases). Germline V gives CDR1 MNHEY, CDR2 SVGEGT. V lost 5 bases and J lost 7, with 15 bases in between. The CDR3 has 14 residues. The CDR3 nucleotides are TGTGCCAGCAGTGATTGGACTCTGGGGAATGAGCAGTTCTTC. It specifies CASSDWTLGNEQFF.